One and the same sample provided the 26 T cell receptor beta chains below, sequenced in a study of blood T cell repertoires in COVID-19. Using immunoSEQ multiplex PCR, the repertoire was profiled, and TCRdb retains in-frame clones only, with some absent. The sample lists approximately 190,000 clones; approximately 90% were seen once. Sequenced material: peripheral blood. The origin of the receptors is a man aged 35 to 55 with active or convalescent COVID-19.

This clone was seen once. The chain recombines TRBV20-1 with TRBJ1-2; the D gene is possibly TRBD1 (5 bases). The CDR3 is made up of 11 amino acids. Germline loops: CDR1 DFQATT, CDR2 SNEGSKA (reference sequence). CDR3 protein: CGGDWMAGYTF. The CDR3 region has the DNA TGCGGGGGGGATTGGATGGCTGGCTACACCTTC.

The chain is built from TRBV5-4 and TRBJ2-1, with TRBD2 matching 7 bases. This CDR3 region has 12 residues. Trimming cost V 4 bases and J 10 bases; bases outside gene matches: 5. Germline V gene data show CDR1 as SGHNT and CDR2 as YYREEE (reference sequence). CDR3: CASSGTSDEQFF. The DNA for the CDR3 is TGTGCCAGCAGCGGTACTAGCGACGAGCAGTTCTTC.

The genes are TRBV5-1 and TRBJ1-3, with D maybe TRBD1 (6 bases). This CDR3 is 15 amino acids long. With 4 bases removed from V and 6 bases from J, the gap between germline ends came to 17 bases. CDR1 is SGHRS and CDR2 is YFSETQ in the germline V gene. This CDR3 is CASSPGTHGKNTIYF. CDR3 bases: TGCGCCAGCAGCCCGGGGACACACGGCAAAAACACCATATATTTT.

This CDR3 is CASSASSGTATNEKLFF. In nucleotides, the CDR3 is TGTGCCAGTAGTGCCTCGTCCGGGACAGCAACTAATGAAAAACTGTTTTTT. The chain employs TRBV19 and TRBJ1-4; 7 positions match TRBD1. The V segment lost 5 bases and the J segment 0 bases; nucleotides outside the gene matches: 9. Looked up from germline, CDR1 is LNHDA and CDR2 is SQIVND (reference sequence). This CDR3 is built from 17 residues.

The rearrangement uses TRBV18 and TRBJ2-3; 10 bases fit TRBD2. V was pared by 3 bases and J by 5 bases, with 14 bases of the junction left unmatched. Germline CDR1 KGHSH, CDR2 LQKENI. CDR3 size: 18 residues. The CDR3 region has the DNA TGTGCCAGCTCACCCTCATTTTTATCTAGCGGGAGTGGAGATACGCAGTATTTT. It translates to CASSPSFLSSGSGDTQYF.

This clone was detected ten times or more. The chain joins TRBV9 to TRBJ2-5; 8 nucleotides align to TRBD1. The CDR3 contains 17 residues. Per germline, CDR1 SGDLS and CDR2 YYNGEE. After removal of 0 bases from V and 5 bases from J, the junction contained 12 bases not matched to a gene. CDR3 in amino acids: CASSVGSLAGGVETQYF. CDR3 DNA: TGTGCCAGCAGCGTAGGATCATTGGCAGGGGGCGTGGAGACCCAGTACTTC.

This sequence joins TRBV6-2 or TRBV6-3 and TRBJ1-4; TRBD1 matches at 7 bases. This CDR3 has 14 residues. With V trimmed by 6 bases and J by 8 bases, 9 bases remained unmatched. Germline CDR1 MNHEY, CDR2 SVGEGT. The CDR3 region is CASSPRGRQEKLFF. The CDR3, as DNA: TGTGCCAGCAGCCCAAGGGGGCGGCAGGAAAAACTGTTTTTT.

V gene TRBV27 combines with J gene TRBJ2-7; TRBD1 aligns across 9 bases. After removal of 5 bases from V and 4 bases from J, the junction contained 9 bases not matched to a gene. The germline V gene encodes CDR1 MNHEY and CDR2 SMNVEV (reference sequence). CDR3 length: 15 residues. The CDR3 loop is CASSTGGGLVYEQYF. For the CDR3, the DNA is TGTGCCAGCAGTACAGGGGGCGGATTAGTTTACGAGCAGTACTTC.

The chain couples TRBV6-1 to TRBJ1-5; D is undetermined. Germline-derived CDR1 and CDR2 are MNHNS and SASEGT. The CDR3 is 14 residues long. The V end was cut by 0 bases, the J end by 4 bases, with 7 bases between. CDR3 sequence: CASSEAQKNQPQHF. In nucleotides, the CDR3 is TGTGCCAGCAGTGAAGCGCAGAAAAATCAGCCCCAGCATTTT.

A remark on this clone: At one of its ends the junction is not consistent with the germline gene, which may arise from a read error. Other DNA sequences from this sample encode an identical CDR3 as well. This chain uses TRBV12-5 with TRBJ1-1; D perhaps matches TRBD1 (5 bases). The germline V gene has CDR1 LGHNT and CDR2 FRNRAP. This CDR3 region has 15 residues. Here the CDR3 DNA reads TGTGCCAGTGGTTTGCCCGAGACCGGGGGAACTGAAGCTTTCTTT. It encodes CASGLPETGGTEAFF.

V usage is TRBV5-6 and J usage is TRBJ1-3; 8 bases fit TRBD1. This CDR3 comprises 14 residues. Looked up from germline, CDR1 is SGHDT and CDR2 is YYEEEE. J gave up 6 bases and V 0 bases, and 2 bases lay outside the gene matches. CDR3 sequence reads: CASSLATGENTIYF. The CDR3 DNA reads as TGTGCCAGCAGCTTGGCGACAGGGGAAAACACCATATATTTT.

The chain recombines TRBV29-1 with TRBJ1-2; possible D gene TRBD1, 6 bases. V lost 5 bases to trimming and J lost 6 bases, with 10 bases between them. This CDR3 region has 11 residues. CDR1 and CDR2 from the germline V gene are SQVTM and ANQGSEA. CDR3 region: CSVRTVNGYTF. The CDR3 DNA follows: TGCAGCGTTAGGACAGTAAATGGCTACACCTTC. Based on the CDR3 plus reference TRBV29-1 and TRBJ1-2, the full variable domain is SAVISQKPSRDICQRGTSLTIQCQVDSQVTMMFWYRQQPGQSLTLIATANQGSEATYESGFVIDKFPISRPNLTFSTLTVSNMSPEDSSIYLCSVRTVNGYTFGSGTRLTVV.

The V gene is TRBV5-4, the J gene TRBJ2-1; D call uncertain. V lost 2 bases and J 4 bases, leaving 13 bases between the germline ends. The CDR3 has 15 amino acids. In germline, CDR1 is SGHNT, CDR2 YYREEE (reference sequence). The CDR3 loop reads CASSLGRITYNEQFF. CDR3 nucleotides: TGTGCCAGCAGCTTAGGCAGGATCACTTACAATGAGCAGTTCTTC. Filled out from reference TRBV5-4 and TRBJ2-1, the complete variable domain reads ETGVTQSPTHLIKTRGQQVTLRCSSQSGHNTVSWYQQALGQGPQFIFQYYREEENGRGNFPPRFSGLQFPNYSSELNVNALELDDSALYLCASSLGRITYNEQFFGPGTRLTVL.

V and J are TRBV21-1 and TRBJ2-1; the table's D call, TRBD2, has no DNA check behind it. TRBV21-1 is a known pseudogene. CDR3 length: 14 residues. The CDR3 loop is CASRVEISYNEQFF. The CDR3 DNA sequence: TGTGCCAGCAGGGTAGAAATCTCCTACAATGAGCAGTTCTTC.

The V gene is TRBV9, the J gene TRBJ2-3, with D possibly matching TRBD2 (5 bases). The CDR3 spans 15 residues. V lost 3 bases and J lost 0, with 11 bases in between. Germline V gives CDR1 SGDLS, CDR2 YYNGEE. The CDR3 region is CASSARTGSTDTQYF. The CDR3 DNA sequence: TGTGCCAGCAGCGCAAGAACGGGAAGCACAGATACGCAGTATTTT.

The J gene is TRBJ2-3, the V gene TRBV30; no clear D. From germline, CDR1 is GTSNPN and CDR2 SVGIG (reference sequence). The V and J ends lost 1 base and 0 bases respectively, with 8 bases between them. CDR3 length equals 14 residues. This CDR3 is CAWSGVGSTDTQYF. The DNA for the CDR3 is TGTGCCTGGAGTGGCGTCGGGAGCACAGATACGCAGTATTTT.

The CDR3 reads CASLDSLNTEAFF. The DNA for the CDR3 is TGTGCCAGCCTCGACAGCCTGAACACTGAAGCTTTCTTT. The V gene is TRBV7-9, the J gene TRBJ1-1; D is possibly TRBD1 (5 bases). The CDR3 covers 13 residues. V was pared by 8 bases and J by 0 bases, with 10 bases between. Per the germline V gene, CDR1 is SEHNR and CDR2 is FQNEAQ (reference sequence).

The rearrangement uses TRBV13 and TRBJ1-1, with D uncertain. The CDR3 loop spans 13 amino acids. Trimming pared 3 bases from V and 1 base from J, leaving 6 bases between. Germline V CDR1 and CDR2: PRHDT, FYEKMQ (reference sequence). The CDR3 region is CASSFSGNTEAFF. In DNA, the CDR3 is TGTGCCAGCAGCTTCAGTGGGAACACTGAAGCTTTCTTT.

The chain couples TRBV5-8 to TRBJ1-4; TRBD1 agrees at 8 bases. Germline CDR1 reads SGHTS; CDR2 reads YDEGEE. The J segment lost 8 bases and the V segment lost 4 bases, leaving 13 bases of the junction unmatched. The CDR3 runs to 16 residues. CDR3 bases: TGTGCCAGCAGCCGTGGGCGACAGGGGATGCTGGAAAAACTGTTTTTT. Its protein product is CASSRGRQGMLEKLFF.

This CDR3 reads CASSLLTGVTEAFF. CDR3 sequence (DNA): TGTGCCAGCAGCTTACTGACAGGGGTTACTGAAGCTTTCTTT. The chain joins TRBV5-6 to TRBJ1-1; 8 nucleotides line up with TRBD1. The CDR3 sequence is 14 residues long. Germline V gives CDR1 SGHDT, CDR2 YYEEEE. After removal of 2 bases from V and 5 bases from J, the junction contained 5 bases not matched to a gene.

CDR3 DNA sequence: TGTGCCAGCAGTGAAGTTGAACTAGCGGGAGCTACCGGGGAGCTGTTTTTT. This codes for CASSEVELAGATGELFF. J is TRBJ2-2 and V is TRBV6-1, with 11 bases that match TRBD2. The CDR3 has 17 amino acids. CDR1 and CDR2 from the germline V gene are MNHNS and SASEGT. The J segment lost 5 bases and the V segment lost 1 base, leaving 6 bases of the junction unmatched.

V gene TRBV5-1 combines with J gene TRBJ2-3, with D tentatively TRBD2 (6 bases). The CDR3 spans 15 residues. Trimming removed 5 bases at V and 5 bases at J, with 18 bases between. Germline CDR1 and CDR2: SGHRS and YFSETQ. In DNA, the CDR3 is TGCGCCAGCAGAACGACTAGTCTAGTTGGAGATACGCAGTATTTT. Encoded protein: CASRTTSLVGDTQYF.

The chain couples TRBV19 to TRBJ1-1; D possibly corresponds to TRBD1 (6 bases). With 6 bases removed from V and 2 bases from J, the gap between germline ends came to 10 bases. In germline, CDR1 is LNHDA, CDR2 SQIVND (reference sequence). CDR3 length: 13 amino acids. The CDR3 coding sequence is TGTGCCAGTAGCTCGACAGGAAACACTGAAGCTTTCTTT. Amino acids: CASSSTGNTEAFF.

The chain uses TRBV30 and TRBJ2-3, with D perhaps matching TRBD1 (5 bases). Germline-derived CDR1 and CDR2 are GTSNPN and SVGIG (reference sequence). The V gene lost 1 base and the J gene lost 1 base, with 9 bases spanning the gap. CDR3 length equals 14 residues. The CDR3 nucleotides are TGTGCCTGGAGTGCAGGGCTTGGCACAGATACGCAGTATTTT. This sequence encodes CAWSAGLGTDTQYF.

The V gene is TRBV7-8, the J gene TRBJ2-3; D may be TRBD2 (6 bases). The germline CDR1 and CDR2 sequences are SGHVS and FQNEAQ. CDR3 length: 14 amino acids. The V end lost 1 base, the J end lost 5 bases, and 10 bases lay between the germline ends. As DNA, the CDR3 is TGTGCCAGCAGCTTAGTCGGGAGCTTAGATACGCAGTATTTT. Its translation is CASSLVGSLDTQYF.

The gene calls are TRBV7-9 and TRBJ2-7; D remains unclear. V shed 8 bases and J shed 3 bases, with 14 bases lying between them. Germline CDR1 is SEHNR and CDR2 is FQNEAQ (reference sequence). This CDR3 has 13 residues. The CDR3 nucleotides read TGTGCCAGCGCCGTACTGATAGACTACGAGCAGTACTTC. The encoded protein is CASAVLIDYEQYF.